These 17 T cell receptor beta chains were sequenced from one sample in a study of blood T cells in healthy people across ages (dated by TCRdb to about 2015). The library was built by means of 5' RACE. The instrument given in TCRdb is Illumina HiSeq 2500. The second PCR ran for about 7 to 11 cycles and used a J-beta primer mix along with a sample-barcoded 5' primer. The public sequencing data were trimmed at Q25 with fastp and processed into clonotypes with MiXCR by TCRdb, which kept only in-frame beta chains. One record per CDR3 amino acid sequence lists the most common genes and DNA. Within this sample are under 1 million distinct CDR3 sequences, with around 43% of them counted one time only. Approximately 19% of the sample is in the top ten clones. Sequenced: blood. The receptors shown here come from a man between 60 and 70 years old in good health.

This clonotype occurred many times. The chain is built from TRBV7-2 and TRBJ2-3; D unresolved. The germline gives CDR1 SGHTA, CDR2 FQGNSA. Trimming removed 8 bases at V and 0 bases at J, with 12 bases between. The CDR3 has 14 amino acids. CDR3 in DNA: TGTGCCAGCTCACCAGGCAGAAGCACAGATACGCAGTATTTT. It codes for CASSPGRSTDTQYF.

V usage is TRBV11-2 and J usage is TRBJ2-5; TRBD1 agrees at 10 bases. CDR1 and CDR2 (germline): SGHAT, FQNNGV. The CDR3 loop spans 17 amino acids. With 0 bases clipped from V and 9 bases from J, the junction kept 13 bases outside the gene matches. The CDR3 reads CASSLDQGGTGAGAQYF. CDR3 nucleotide sequence: TGTGCCAGCAGCTTAGATCAGGGCGGGACAGGGGCAGGGGCCCAGTACTTC.

This rearrangement joins TRBV9 to TRBJ2-2, with no clear D. From germline, CDR1 is SGDLS and CDR2 YYNGEE. This CDR3 spans 13 amino acids. V shed 0 bases and J shed 5 bases, with 5 bases lying between them. This CDR3 reads CASSVDGTGELFF. In DNA form, the CDR3 reads TGTGCCAGCAGCGTAGATGGTACCGGGGAGCTGTTTTTT.

Points on this clonotype: A much bigger clone sits one base away, suggesting this may be a read error. The chain combines TRBV10-3 with TRBJ2-5; possibly TRBD2 for D (6 bases). The length of the CDR3 is 13 residues. CDR1 is ENHRY, CDR2 SYGVKD, per germline. V was pared by 10 bases and J by 11 bases, with 23 bases between. The CDR3 DNA follows: TGTGCCACCGGAGGGTCCGAGGAGTCTGAGCAGTACTTC. It encodes CATGGSEESEQYF.

This clonotype was seen a few times. The V call is TRBV20-1, the J call TRBJ2-7; 7 bases align to TRBD2. The V segment lost 6 bases and the J segment 1 base; nucleotides outside the gene matches: 6. Germline CDR1 DFQATT, CDR2 SNEGSKA (reference sequence). CDR3 length: 13 amino acids. The CDR3 spells CSAPRGNSYEQYF. CDR3 coding DNA: TGCAGTGCGCCGCGGGGGAATTCCTACGAGCAGTACTTC.

The V call is TRBV4-1, the J call TRBJ1-1, with no clear D. Germline values: CDR1 MGHRA, CDR2 YSYEKL. The CDR3 is 17 amino acids. Trimming removed 0 bases at V and 0 bases at J, with 14 bases between. CDR3 region: CASSQDSWEYLNTEAFF. CDR3 in DNA: TGCGCCAGCAGCCAAGATAGTTGGGAGTACTTGAACACTGAAGCTTTCTTT.

This clonotype has just a few counts. The chain recombines TRBV11-2 with TRBJ2-7; 9 bases match TRBD1. The CDR3 sequence is 15 residues long. Per germline, CDR1 SGHAT and CDR2 FQNNGV. V lost 5 bases and J lost 2; bases outside the gene matches: 7. The CDR3 nucleotides read TGTGCCAGCAGCACCGGGACAGGGTTCGCCTACGAGCAGTACTTC. Translation gives CASSTGTGFAYEQYF.

Only a few counts were recorded for this clonotype. A much larger clone differs by one base, so this may be a read error. The chain has TRBV25-1 and TRBJ1-2; possibly TRBD1 for D (5 bases). Trimming removed 3 bases from V and 4 bases from J, with 15 bases in between. CDR3 length: 15 residues. Looked up from germline, CDR1 is MGHDK and CDR2 is SYGVNS. The CDR3: CASSDPVRGIYGYTF. The CDR3 DNA reads TGTGCCAGCAGTGACCCGGTCCGGGGGATCTATGGCTACACCTTC.

The V gene is TRBV11-2, the J gene TRBJ2-4; D is unclear. Per the germline V gene, CDR1 is SGHAT and CDR2 is FQNNGV. V lost 1 base, J lost 13 bases, and 20 bases lay in between. This CDR3 has 15 residues. In DNA form, the CDR3 reads TGTGCCAGCAGCTTAGTCAAACACCCTGCCTTGGAGCAGTACTTC. It specifies CASSLVKHPALEQYF.

This clonotype came up many times. This chain uses TRBV29-1 with TRBJ2-5; maybe TRBD1 (5 bases). CDR3 length: 13 residues. Germline V gives CDR1 SQVTM, CDR2 ANQGSEA. Trimming took 4 bases from V and 0 from J, leaving 9 bases between them. In DNA form, the CDR3 reads TGCAGCGTTGGCCGACAGAACCAAGAGACCCAGTACTTC. Residues: CSVGRQNQETQYF.

This clonotype was seen only a few times. The chain carries TRBV6-2 or TRBV6-3 and TRBJ1-5, with 10 positions matching TRBD1. With V trimmed by 6 bases and J by 9 bases, 14 bases remained unmatched. CDR3 length equals 16 residues. The germline V gene encodes CDR1 MNHEY and CDR2 SVGEGT. CDR3 sequence: CASSRAGTGDRLPQHF. Here the CDR3 DNA reads TGTGCCAGCAGCCGCGCCGGGACAGGGGACCGCCTGCCCCAGCATTTT.

This clonotype came up a few times. V gene TRBV29-1 combines with J gene TRBJ1-6, with unresolved D. V was trimmed by 4 bases and J by 5 bases, leaving 9 bases between them. Germline lookup yields CDR1 SQVTM and CDR2 ANQGSEA. The CDR3 runs 13 residues. Written as DNA, the CDR3 is TGCAGCGTTGCCGAAAATAATAATTCACCCCTCCACTTT. Protein product: CSVAENNNSPLHF. The complete variable domain, with remaining parts taken from reference TRBV29-1 and TRBJ1-6, reads SAVISQKPSRDICQRGTSLTIQCQVDSQVTMMFWYRQQPGQSLTLIATANQGSEATYESGFVIDKFPISRPNLTFSTLTVSNMSPEDSSIYLCSVAENNNSPLHFGNGTRLTVT.

The sample holds a few counts of this clonotype. The chain joins TRBV7-2 to TRBJ2-7, with D perhaps TRBD1 or TRBD2 (5 bases each). The CDR3 spans 13 residues. The V end was cut by 4 bases, the J end by 2 bases, with 9 bases between. The germline V gene has CDR1 SGHTA and CDR2 FQGNSA. CDR3 bases: TGTGCCAGCAGCTCCGTGGGGGCCTACGAGCAGTACTTC. Residues: CASSSVGAYEQYF.

The rearrangement joins TRBV20-1 to TRBJ2-7, with D possibly TRBD1 on 5 matching bases. CDR3 length: 13 amino acids. V was clipped by 3 bases and J by 3 bases, with 12 bases between them. Looked up from germline, CDR1 is DFQATT and CDR2 is SNEGSKA (reference sequence). The chain's CDR3 is CSASSWGGYEQYF. The CDR3 region has the DNA TGCAGTGCTAGTAGCTGGGGCGGCTACGAGCAGTACTTC.

This chain connects TRBV7-2 to TRBJ2-7, with no clear D. The CDR3 is made up of 14 amino acids. The V gene's germline CDR1 is SGHTA and CDR2 FQGNSA. Deletions cut 1 base from V and 7 bases from J, with 14 bases between. Written as DNA, the CDR3 is TGTGCCAGCAGCTTAGTCGTTCACGACAATGAGCAGTACTTC. Translation: CASSLVVHDNEQYF.

A few counts support this clonotype. This sequence joins TRBV7-8 and TRBJ2-3; D is unclear. CDR3 size: 15 residues. The germline CDR1 and CDR2 sequences are SGHVS and FQNEAQ. Trimming removed 4 bases at V and 1 base at J, with 12 bases between. The CDR3, as DNA: TGTGCCAGCAGCTCACGACGGGTCGGCACAGATACGCAGTATTTT. Translating it yields CASSSRRVGTDTQYF.

This clonotype was recorded at least ten times. This chain joins TRBV20-1 and TRBJ1-2, with D maybe TRBD1 (6 bases). The germline CDR1 and CDR2 sequences are DFQATT and SNEGSKA (reference sequence). The CDR3 totals 13 residues. Trimming removed 6 bases from V and 2 bases from J, with 13 bases in between. CDR3 protein: CSARGGSNYGYTF. CDR3 sequence (DNA): TGCAGTGCCCGAGGGGGTTCGAACTATGGCTACACCTTC.